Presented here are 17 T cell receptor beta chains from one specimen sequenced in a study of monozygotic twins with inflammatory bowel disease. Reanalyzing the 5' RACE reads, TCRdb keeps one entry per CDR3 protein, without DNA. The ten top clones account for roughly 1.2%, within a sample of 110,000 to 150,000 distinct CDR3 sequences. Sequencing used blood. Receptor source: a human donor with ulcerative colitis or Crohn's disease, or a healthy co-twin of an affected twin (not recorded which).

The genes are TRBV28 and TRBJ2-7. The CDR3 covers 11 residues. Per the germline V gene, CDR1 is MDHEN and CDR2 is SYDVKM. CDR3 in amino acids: CASSFLGVQYF.

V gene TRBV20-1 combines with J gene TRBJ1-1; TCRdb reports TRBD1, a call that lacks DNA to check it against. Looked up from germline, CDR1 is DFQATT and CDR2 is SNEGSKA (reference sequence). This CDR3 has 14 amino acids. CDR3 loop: CSARAGRRNTEAFF.

CDR3 loop: CASSPRLPRDQASTDTQYF. V usage is TRBV3-1 and J usage is TRBJ2-3. The CDR3 spans 19 residues. Germline CDR1 reads LGHDT; CDR2 reads YNNKEL (reference sequence).

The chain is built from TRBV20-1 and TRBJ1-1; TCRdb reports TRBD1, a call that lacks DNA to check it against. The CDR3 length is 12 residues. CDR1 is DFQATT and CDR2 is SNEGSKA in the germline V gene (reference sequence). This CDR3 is CSAITGGTEAFF.

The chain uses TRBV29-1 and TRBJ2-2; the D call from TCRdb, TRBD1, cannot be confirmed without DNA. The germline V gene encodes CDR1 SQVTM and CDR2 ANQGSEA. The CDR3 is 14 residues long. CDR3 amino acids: CSVFKQGFTGELFF.

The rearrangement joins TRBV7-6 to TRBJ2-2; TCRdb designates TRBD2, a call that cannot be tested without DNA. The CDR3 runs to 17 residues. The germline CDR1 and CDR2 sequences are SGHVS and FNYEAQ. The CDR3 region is CASSLIDSGSDTGELFF. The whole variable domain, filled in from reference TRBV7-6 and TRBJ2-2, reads GAGVSQSPRYKVTKRGQDVALRCDPISGHVSLYWYRQALGQGPEFLTYFNYEAQQDKSGLPNDRFSAERPEGSISTLTIQRTEQRDSAMYRCASSLIDSGSDTGELFFGEGSRLTVL.

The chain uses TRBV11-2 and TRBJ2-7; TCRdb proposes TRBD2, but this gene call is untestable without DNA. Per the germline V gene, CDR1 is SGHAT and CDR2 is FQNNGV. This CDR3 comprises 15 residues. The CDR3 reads CASSLVAGGAHEQYF.

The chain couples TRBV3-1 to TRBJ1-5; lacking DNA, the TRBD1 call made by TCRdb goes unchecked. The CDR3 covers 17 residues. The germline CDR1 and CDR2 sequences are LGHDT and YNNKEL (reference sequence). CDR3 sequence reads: CASSQAKGQGPNQPQHF.

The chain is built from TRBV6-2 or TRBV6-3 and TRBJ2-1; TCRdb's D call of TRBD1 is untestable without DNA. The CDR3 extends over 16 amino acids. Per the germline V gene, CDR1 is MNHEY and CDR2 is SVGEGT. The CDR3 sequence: CASSYSFRGGRDEQFF.

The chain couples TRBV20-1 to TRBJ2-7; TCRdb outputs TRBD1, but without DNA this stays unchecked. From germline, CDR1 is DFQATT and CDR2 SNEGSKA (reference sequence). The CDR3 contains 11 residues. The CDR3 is CSATGHPRGHF.

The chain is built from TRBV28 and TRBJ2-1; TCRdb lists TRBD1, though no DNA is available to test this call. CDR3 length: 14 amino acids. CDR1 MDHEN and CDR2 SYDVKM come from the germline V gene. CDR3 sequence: CATSGGGLYNEQFF. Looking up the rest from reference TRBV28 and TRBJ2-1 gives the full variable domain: DVKVTQSSRYLVKRTGEKVFLECVQDMDHENMFWYRQDPGLGLRLIYFSYDVKMKEKGDIPEGYSVSREKKERFSLILESASTNQTSMYLCATSGGGLYNEQFFGPGTRLTVL.

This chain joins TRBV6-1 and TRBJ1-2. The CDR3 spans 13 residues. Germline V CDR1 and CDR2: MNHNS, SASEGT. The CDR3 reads CASRLAGNYGYTF.

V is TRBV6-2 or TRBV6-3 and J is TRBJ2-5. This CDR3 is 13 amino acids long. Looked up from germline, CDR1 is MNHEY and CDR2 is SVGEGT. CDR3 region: CASSDIPRGTQYF.

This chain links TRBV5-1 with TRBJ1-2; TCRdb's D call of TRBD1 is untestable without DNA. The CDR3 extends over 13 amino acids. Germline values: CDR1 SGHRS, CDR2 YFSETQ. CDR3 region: CASTPERAYGYTF.

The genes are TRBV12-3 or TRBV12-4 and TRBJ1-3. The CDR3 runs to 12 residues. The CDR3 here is CASSPRRNTIYF.

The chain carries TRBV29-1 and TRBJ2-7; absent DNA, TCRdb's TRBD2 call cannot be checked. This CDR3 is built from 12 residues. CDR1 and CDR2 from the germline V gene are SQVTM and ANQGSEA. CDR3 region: CSVGGSGYEQYF.

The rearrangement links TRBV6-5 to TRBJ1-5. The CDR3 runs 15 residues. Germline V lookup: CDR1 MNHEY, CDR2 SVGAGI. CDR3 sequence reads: CAISFRSYSNQPQHF.